The following is a T cell receptor beta chain sequence with its context. Antigen: not known. The data belong to a study of cytomegalovirus exposure and HLA in healthy donors. Background on the study: Roughly 180 million T cells yielded approximately 100 million unique TCR beta sequences, as an earlier analysis found. Study-level findings and limits: Likely technical artifact: a cluster of highly shared sequence variants. A later analysis found common viral pathogens apparently linked to several of the most significant clusters.

The germline V gene encodes CDR1 MNHEY and CDR2 SVGAGI. The CDR3 loop spans 15 amino acids. V was pared by 4 bases and J by 0 bases, with 3 bases of the junction left unmatched. The PCR had 60 Vbeta and 13 Jbeta primers. Repertoires were generated with immunoSEQ multiplex PCR, while TCRdb's copy carries only in-frame clones and drops some. The sample yields some 180,000 clones, of which the top ten take up 6.5%. This TCR was recovered from a man aged 30 to 39 in good health and CMV-seronegative. The sequenced sample was PBMCs. This sequence joins TRBV6-5 and TRBJ2-7; 10 positions match TRBD2. DNA for the CDR3: TGTGCCAGCAGTTGGGGACTAGCGAGCTCCTACGAGCAGTACTTC. Translated, it gives CASSWGLASSYEQYF.